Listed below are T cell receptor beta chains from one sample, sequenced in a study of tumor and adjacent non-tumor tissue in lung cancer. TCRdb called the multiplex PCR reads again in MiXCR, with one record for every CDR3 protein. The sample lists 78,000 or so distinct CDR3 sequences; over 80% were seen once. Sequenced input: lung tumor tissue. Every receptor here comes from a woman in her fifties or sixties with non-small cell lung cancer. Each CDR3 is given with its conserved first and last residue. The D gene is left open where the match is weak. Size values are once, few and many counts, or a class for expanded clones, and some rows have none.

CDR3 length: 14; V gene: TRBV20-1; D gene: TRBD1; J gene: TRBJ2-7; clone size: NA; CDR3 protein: CNARDLDRGYEQYF; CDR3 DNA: TGCAATGCTAGAGATTTGGACAGGGGCTACGAGCAATACTTC
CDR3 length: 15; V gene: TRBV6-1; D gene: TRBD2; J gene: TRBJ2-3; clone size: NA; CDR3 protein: CASNVSQTSTDMQYF; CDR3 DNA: TGTGCCAGCAATGTCTCTCAGACTAGCACAGATATGCAGTATTTT
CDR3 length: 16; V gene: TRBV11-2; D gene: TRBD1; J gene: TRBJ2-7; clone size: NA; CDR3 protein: CTSSPRPGTGIVEQYF; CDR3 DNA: TGTACCAGCAGCCCCCGTCCCGGGACAGGGATAGTGGAGCAGTACTTC
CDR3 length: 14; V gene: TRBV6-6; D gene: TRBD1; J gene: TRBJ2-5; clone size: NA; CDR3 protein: CASALTGPQETQYF; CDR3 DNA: TGTGCCAGCGCGCTGACAGGGCCCCAAGAGACCCAGTACTTC
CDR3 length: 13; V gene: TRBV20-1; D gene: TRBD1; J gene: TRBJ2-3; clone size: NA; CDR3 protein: CSPRRQGLGPQYF; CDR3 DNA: TGCAGTCCTAGACGACAGGGCCTTGGGCCCCAGTATTTT
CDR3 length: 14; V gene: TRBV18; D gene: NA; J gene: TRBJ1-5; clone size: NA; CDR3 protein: CASSPARMDQPQRF; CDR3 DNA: TGTGCCAGCTCACCGGCTAGGATGGACCAGCCCCAGCGTTTT
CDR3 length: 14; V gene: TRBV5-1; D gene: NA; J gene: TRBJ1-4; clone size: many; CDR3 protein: CASSLLGSGEKLFF; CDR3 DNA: TGCGCCAGCAGCCTGTTAGGGAGCGGTGAAAAACTGTTTTTT
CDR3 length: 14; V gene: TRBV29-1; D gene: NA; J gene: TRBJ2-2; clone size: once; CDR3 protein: CSVGLGTNTGELFF; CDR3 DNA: TGCAGCGTTGGTCTAGGTACGAACACCGGGGAGCTGTTTTTT
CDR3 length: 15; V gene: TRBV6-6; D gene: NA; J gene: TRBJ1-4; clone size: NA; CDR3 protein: CTSSSPQGVIEKLFF; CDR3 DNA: TGTACCAGCAGTTCCCCCCAAGGGGTTATTGAAAAACTGTTTTTT
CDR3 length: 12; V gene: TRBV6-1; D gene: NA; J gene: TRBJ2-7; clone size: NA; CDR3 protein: CASSYFVYEQYF; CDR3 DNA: TGTGCCAGTAGTTACTTTGTCTACGAGCAGTACTTC
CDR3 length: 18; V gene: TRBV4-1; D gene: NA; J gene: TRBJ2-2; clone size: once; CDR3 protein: CASSQQVRTIGNTGEMFF; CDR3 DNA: TGCGCCAGCAGCCAACAAGTTCGGACTATCGGGAACACCGGGGAGATGTTTTTT
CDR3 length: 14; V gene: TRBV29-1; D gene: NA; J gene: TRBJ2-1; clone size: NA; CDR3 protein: CSVELYGVYNVQFF; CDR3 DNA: TGCAGCGTTGAACTCTACGGAGTCTACAATGTGCAGTTCTTC
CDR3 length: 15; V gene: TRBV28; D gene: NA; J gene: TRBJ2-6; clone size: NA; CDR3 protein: CASRTTRAGTNVLTF; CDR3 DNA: TGTGCCAGCAGGACAACAAGGGCTGGGACCAACGTCCTGACTTTC
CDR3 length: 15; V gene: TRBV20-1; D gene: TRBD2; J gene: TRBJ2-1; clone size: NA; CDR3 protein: CSATPRTSGSDKQFF; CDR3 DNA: TGCAGTGCTACTCCCAGGACTAGCGGGAGCGATAAGCAGTTCTTC
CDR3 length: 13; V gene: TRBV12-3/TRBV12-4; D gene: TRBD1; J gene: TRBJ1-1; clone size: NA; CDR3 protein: CARRFQGDTEAFF; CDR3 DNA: TGTGCCAGGAGATTCCAGGGGGACACTGAAGCTTTCTTT
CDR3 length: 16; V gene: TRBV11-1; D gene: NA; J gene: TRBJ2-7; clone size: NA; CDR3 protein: CASSLGQDRSFYEQYF; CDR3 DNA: TGTGCCAGTAGCTTAGGCCAGGACAGATCCTTCTACGAGCAGTACTTC
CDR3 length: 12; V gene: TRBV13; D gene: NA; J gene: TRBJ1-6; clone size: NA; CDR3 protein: CGSISGSSPLHF; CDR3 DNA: TGTGGCAGCATCTCTGGCAGTTCACCCCTCCACTTC
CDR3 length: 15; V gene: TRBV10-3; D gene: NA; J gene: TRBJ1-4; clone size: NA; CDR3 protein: CAINEHGPSNEKLFF; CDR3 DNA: TGTGCCATCAATGAGCACGGCCCCTCTAATGAAAAACTGTTTTTT
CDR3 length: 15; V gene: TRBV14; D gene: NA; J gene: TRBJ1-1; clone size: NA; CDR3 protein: CASGQLGGAVTEVFF; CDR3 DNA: TGTGCCAGCGGCCAACTTGGGGGGGCGGTCACTGAAGTTTTCTTT
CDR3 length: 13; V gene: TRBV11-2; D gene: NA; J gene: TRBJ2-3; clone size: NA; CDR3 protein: CASSLAGEDTQYF; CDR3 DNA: TGTGCCAGCAGCTTAGCTGGGGAAGATACTCAGTATTTT
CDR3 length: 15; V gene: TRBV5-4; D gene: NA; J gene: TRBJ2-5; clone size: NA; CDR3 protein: CASSCGDMGSETQYF; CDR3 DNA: TGTGCCAGCAGCTGCGGGGACATGGGATCAGAGACCCAGTACTTC
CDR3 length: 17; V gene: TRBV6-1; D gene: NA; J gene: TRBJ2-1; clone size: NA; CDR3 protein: CASTSGVGGFSYNEQFF; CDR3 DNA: TGCGCCAGCACCTCCGGTGTGGGCGGCTTCTCCTACAATGAGCAGTTCTTC
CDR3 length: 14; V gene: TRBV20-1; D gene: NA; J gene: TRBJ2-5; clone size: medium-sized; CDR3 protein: CSARNSVERQTQYF; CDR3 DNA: TGCAGTGCTAGAAACTCTGTGGAACGGCAGACCCAGTACTTC
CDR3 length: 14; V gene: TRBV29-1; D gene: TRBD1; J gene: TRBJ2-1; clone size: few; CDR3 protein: CGVGQWNSYNEQFF; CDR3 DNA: TGCGGCGTGGGACAGTGGAACTCCTACAATGAGCAGTTCTTC
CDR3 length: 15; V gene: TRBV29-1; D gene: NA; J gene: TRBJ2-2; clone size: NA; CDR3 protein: CGVVLLAGGVWELFF; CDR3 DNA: TGCGGCGTTGTTCTCCTGGCAGGAGGGGTCTGGGAGTTGTTTTTT
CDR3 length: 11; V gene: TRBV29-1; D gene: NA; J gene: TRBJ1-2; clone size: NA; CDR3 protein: CSIESSVGYTF; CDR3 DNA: TGCAGCATTGAAAGTTCGGTTGGCTATACCTTC
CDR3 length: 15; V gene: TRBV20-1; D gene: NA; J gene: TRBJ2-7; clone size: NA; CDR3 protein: CSARVSGIGAYEQYF; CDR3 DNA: TGCAGTGCTAGAGTTTCCGGGATAGGAGCCTACGAGCAGTATTTC
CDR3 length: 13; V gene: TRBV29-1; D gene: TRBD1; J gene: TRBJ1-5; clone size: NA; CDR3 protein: CSVGGQTNQRQHF; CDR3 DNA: TGCAGTGTTGGGGGACAGACAAATCAGCGCCAGCATTTT
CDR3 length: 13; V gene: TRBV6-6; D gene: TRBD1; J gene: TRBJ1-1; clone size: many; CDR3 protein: CASSLLQGAGAFF; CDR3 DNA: TGTGCCAGCAGTTTGTTACAGGGGGCCGGAGCTTTCTTT
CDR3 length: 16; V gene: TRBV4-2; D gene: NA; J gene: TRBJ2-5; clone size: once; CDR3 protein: CASSQAHGGHQEIQYF; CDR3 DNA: TGTGCTAGCAGCCAGGCCCACGGGGGCCACCAAGAGATCCAGTACTTC
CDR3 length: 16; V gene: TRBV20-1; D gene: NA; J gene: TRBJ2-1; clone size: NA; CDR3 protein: CSAKRRDILSYNEQLF; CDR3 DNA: TGCAGTGCTAAGCGTCGGGACATCCTCTCCTACAATGAGCAGTTGTTC
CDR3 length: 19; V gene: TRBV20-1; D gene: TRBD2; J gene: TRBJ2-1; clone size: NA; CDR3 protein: CSARDWGGAGGKGYYEEFF; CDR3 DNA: TGCAGTGCTAGAGATTGGGGGGGAGCGGGAGGGAAGGGGTACTATGAGGAGTTCTTC
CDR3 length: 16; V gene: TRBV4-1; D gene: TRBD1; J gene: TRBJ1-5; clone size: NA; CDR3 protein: CASSQKTGVGDQPQRF; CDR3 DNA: TGCGCCAGCAGCCAAAAGACAGGGGTTGGCGATCAGCCCCAGCGTTTT
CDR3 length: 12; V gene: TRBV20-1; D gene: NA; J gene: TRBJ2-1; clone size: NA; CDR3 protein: CSSGRGVYELFF; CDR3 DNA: TGCAGTTCCGGAAGAGGAGTATATGAGCTGTTCTTC
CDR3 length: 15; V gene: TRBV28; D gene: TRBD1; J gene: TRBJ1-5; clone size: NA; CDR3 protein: CASRPGQHSNQSQHF; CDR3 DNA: TGTGCCAGCAGACCGGGACAGCATAGCAACCAGTCCCAGCATTTT
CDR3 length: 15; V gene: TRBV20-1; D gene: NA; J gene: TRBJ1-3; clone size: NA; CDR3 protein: CSVRDPTGARNTIYF; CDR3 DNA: TGCAGTGTTAGAGATCCCACGGGGGCCAGAAACACCATATATTTT
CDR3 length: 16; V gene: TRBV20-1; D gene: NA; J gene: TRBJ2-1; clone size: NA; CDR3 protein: CSARSPGLQFGNELFF; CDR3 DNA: TGCAGTGCTAGAAGTCCGGGACTCCAATTTGGCAATGAGCTGTTCTTT
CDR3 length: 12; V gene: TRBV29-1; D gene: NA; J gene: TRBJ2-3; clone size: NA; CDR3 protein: CNVGTSTDTQYF; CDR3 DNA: TGCAACGTTGGGACTAGCACAGATACGCAGTATTTT
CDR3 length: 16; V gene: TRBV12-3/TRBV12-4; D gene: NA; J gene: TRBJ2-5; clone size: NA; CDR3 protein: CASSLMSGAAQETHYF; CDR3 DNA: TGTGCCAGCAGTTTAATGTCAGGGGCAGCGCAAGAGACCCATTACTTC
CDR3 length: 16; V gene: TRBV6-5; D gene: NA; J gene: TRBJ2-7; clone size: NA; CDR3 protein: CANSLNWASGSYEQYF; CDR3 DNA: NA
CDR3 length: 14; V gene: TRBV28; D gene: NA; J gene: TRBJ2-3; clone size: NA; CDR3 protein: CASSLSAITDTPYF; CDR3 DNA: TGTGCCAGCAGCCTTTCGGCTATCACGGATACGCCGTATTTT
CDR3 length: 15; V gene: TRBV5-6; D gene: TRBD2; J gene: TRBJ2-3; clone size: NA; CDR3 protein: CASSFRLAGGDKHYF; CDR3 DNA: TGTGCCAGCAGCTTCCGACTAGCGGGAGGAGATAAGCATTATTTT
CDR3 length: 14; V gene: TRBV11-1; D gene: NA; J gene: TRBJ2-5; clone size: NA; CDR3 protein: CVSGLGQPQETQYF; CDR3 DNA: TGTGTCAGCGGCCTGGGACAACCCCAGGAGACCCAGTACTTC
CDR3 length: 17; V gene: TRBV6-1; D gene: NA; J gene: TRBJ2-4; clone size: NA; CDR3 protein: CVNSEFRLSGGQNIQYF; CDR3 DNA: TGTGTCAACAGTGAATTCCGTCTCTCTGGGGGACAAAACATTCAGTACTTC
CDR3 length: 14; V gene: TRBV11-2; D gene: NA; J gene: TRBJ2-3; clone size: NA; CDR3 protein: CASSPSLSKDIQYF; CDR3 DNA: TGTGCCAGCAGCCCGTCGCTGTCCAAAGATATACAGTATTTT
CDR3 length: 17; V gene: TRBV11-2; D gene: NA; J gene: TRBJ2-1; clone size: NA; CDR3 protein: CASTPESMGSSYNEQFF; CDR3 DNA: TGTGCCAGCACCCCAGAGAGCATGGGAAGCTCCTACAATGAGCAGTTCTTC
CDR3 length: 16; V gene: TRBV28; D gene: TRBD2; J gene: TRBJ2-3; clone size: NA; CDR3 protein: CAITSIYGRGTDTQYF; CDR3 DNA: TGTGCCATCACAAGCATCTACGGGAGGGGCACAGATACGCAGTATTTT
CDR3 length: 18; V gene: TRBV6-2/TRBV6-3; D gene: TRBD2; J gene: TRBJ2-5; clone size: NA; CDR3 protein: CASRTDRLAVGMRETQYF; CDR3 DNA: TGTGCCAGCAGGACTGACCGACTAGCGGTAGGAATGCGAGAGACCCAGTACTTC
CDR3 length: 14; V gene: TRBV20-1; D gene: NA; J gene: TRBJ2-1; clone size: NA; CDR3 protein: CSARWPRGENEHFF; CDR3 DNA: TGCAGTGCTAGATGGCCCAGGGGTGAAAATGAGCACTTCTTC
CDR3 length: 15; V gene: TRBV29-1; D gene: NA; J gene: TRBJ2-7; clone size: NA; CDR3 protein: CSVALGWGYSHEQYF; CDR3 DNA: TGCAGCGTTGCTTTAGGTTGGGGCTACAGCCACGAGCAGTACTTC
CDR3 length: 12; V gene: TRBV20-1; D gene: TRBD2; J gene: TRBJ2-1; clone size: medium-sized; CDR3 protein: CSAPAGGVEQFF; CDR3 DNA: TGCAGTGCTCCCGCGGGAGGGGTTGAGCAGTTCTTC
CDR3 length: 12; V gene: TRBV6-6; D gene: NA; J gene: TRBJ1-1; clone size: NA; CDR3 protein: CVNSPFNTEAFF; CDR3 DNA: TGTGTCAACAGTCCCTTCAACACTGAAGCTTTCTTT
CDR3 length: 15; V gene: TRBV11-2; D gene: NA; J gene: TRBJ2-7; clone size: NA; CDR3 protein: CASSIPGHPDNEQYF; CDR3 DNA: TGTGCCAGCAGCATCCCGGGACACCCAGACAACGAGCAGTACTTC
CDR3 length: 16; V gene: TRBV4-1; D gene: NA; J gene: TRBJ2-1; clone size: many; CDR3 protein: CASSQDRQGTYNEQFF; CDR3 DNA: TGCGCCAGCAGCCAAGACCGGCAGGGGACCTACAATGAGCAGTTCTTC
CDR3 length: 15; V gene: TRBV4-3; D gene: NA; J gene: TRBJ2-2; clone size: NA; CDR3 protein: CASIQDITNTWELFF; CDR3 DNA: TGCGCCAGCATCCAAGATATTACGAACACCTGGGAACTGTTTTTT
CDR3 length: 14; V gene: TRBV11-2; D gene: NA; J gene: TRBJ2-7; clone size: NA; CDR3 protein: CASSIGWASFEQYF; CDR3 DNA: TGCGCCAGCAGCATAGGGTGGGCGTCCTTCGAGCAGTACTTC
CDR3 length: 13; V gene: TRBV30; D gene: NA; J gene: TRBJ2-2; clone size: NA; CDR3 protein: CAWSSLGTGELFF; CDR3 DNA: TGTGCCTGGAGTTCTCTAGGGACCGGGGAGCTGTTTTTT
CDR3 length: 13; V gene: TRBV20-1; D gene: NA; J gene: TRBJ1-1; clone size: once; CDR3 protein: CSVNGQVNTEAFF; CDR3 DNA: TGCAGTGTTAATGGCCAGGTGAACACTGAAGCTTTCTTT
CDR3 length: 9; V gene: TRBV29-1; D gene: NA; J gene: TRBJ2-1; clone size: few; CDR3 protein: CNGEGPEFF; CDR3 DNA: TGCAATGGGGAAGGGCCGGAGTTCTTC
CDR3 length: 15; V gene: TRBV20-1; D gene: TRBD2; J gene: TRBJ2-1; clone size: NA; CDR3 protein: CSARGIAGVLSEQLF; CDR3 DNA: TGCAGTGCTAGAGGCATAGCGGGAGTGCTCAGTGAGCAGCTCTTC